Sequencing of this T cell receptor beta chain was carried out in a study of molecular identifiers for immune sequencing clone quantification. There are many counts of this clonotype. Its specificity is unknown. The CDR3 contains 16 residues. J gave up 1 base and V 0 bases, and 3 bases lay outside the gene matches. Germline V gene sequence: CDR1 SGHVS, CDR2 FNYEAQ. Generation of bulk TCR libraries relied on previously described methods and listed TCR primers. TCRdb reprocessed the PCR reads via MiXCR and lists one record per CDR3 protein. The table has some 320,000 distinct CDR3 sequences, 20% to 25% seen once. Study-wide points: In CMV-specific effectors, clones above 20 copies held over 98% of molecules; naive, under 1%. Jurkat TCR RNA spiked in from one cell (amid about 1 million naive cells) was reportedly detectable.

CD8+CD4-CCR7+CD45RA+ cells were sorted as naive CD8 T cells. This chain uses TRBV7-6 with TRBJ2-5; 9 bases match TRBD2. This TCR derives from a human donor in good health. Some libraries in this study had Jurkat cell RNA spiked in. Sample: naive CD8+ T cells from blood, with Jurkat cell RNA spiked in. Subset in this sample: FACS-sorted CD8+CD4-CCR7+CD45RA+ naive T cells. In DNA form, the CDR3 reads TGTGCCAGCAGCTTAGCGGAGCGGGAGGCCCAAGAGACCCAGTACTTC. This encodes CASSLAEREAQETQYF.